The source of this T cell receptor beta chain is a study of OX40 agonist ivuxolimab in advanced cancers. Notes on the study in general: Partial responders dosed at 0.1-3.0 mg/kg displayed clonal expansion ranking among the lowest.

Looked up from germline, CDR1 is SGHTS and CDR2 is YDEGEE. The junction had 17 bases not matched to a gene; V was cut back by 1 base and J by 14 bases. The length of the CDR3 is 15 residues. Using immunoSEQ multiplex PCR, the repertoire was profiled, and TCRdb retains in-frame clones only, with some absent. This sample has 13,000 to 15,000 clones, with more than 70% found just once. Autoimmune disease history or systemic immunosuppression was exclusionary. As to this clone: As yet, its antigen is unknown.

The TCR was taken from an adult with an advanced solid tumor such as melanoma, head and neck, liver or kidney cancer. The chain employs TRBV5-8 and TRBJ1-2; 7 nucleotides match TRBD1. Sequenced material: CD4+ or CD8+ T cells sorted from blood, taken in a trial of the OX40 agonist ivuxolimab. The CDR3 spells CASSLSAGQPHRRTF. CDR3 in DNA: TGTGCCAGCAGCTTGTCAGCGGGACAGCCTCATAGGAGGACCTTC.